This TCR beta chain was obtained from a study of OX40 agonist ivuxolimab in advanced cancers. Regarding the study as a whole: At doses 0.1 to 3.0 mg/kg, CD4+ and CD8+ clones expanded. On average, a greater number of expanded clones characterised CD8+ T cells relative to CD4+.

Germline loops: CDR1 SGHVT, CDR2 SQSDAQ. The CDR3 has 15 residues. Between the trimmed V and J ends, which lost 6 bases and 6 bases, there was a span of 20 bases. As regards this clone: No antigen is known for it.

The data were produced by immunoSEQ multiplex PCR, yet TCRdb's version contains in-frame clones alone and is incomplete. The sample holds 50,000 to 65,000 clones, roughly nine tenths seen once. The chain uses TRBV7-4 and TRBJ1-2; a weak D match, TRBD1 (5 bases). This clonotype originated in an adult with an advanced solid tumor such as melanoma, head and neck, liver or kidney cancer. The source material was CD4+ or CD8+ T cells sorted from blood, sampled in a trial of the OX40 agonist ivuxolimab. CDR3 protein: CASSTQVPLGDGYTF. The CDR3 DNA reads TGTGCCAGCAGTACACAGGTTCCCCTCGGGGATGGCTACACCTTC.